Shown below are 27 T cell receptor beta chains from a single sample sequenced in a study of cytomegalovirus exposure and HLA in healthy donors. The primer mix had 60 Vbeta and 13 Jbeta primers. Assay used: immunoSEQ multiplex PCR; TCRdb lists only in-frame clones, some missing. This table holds approximately 75,000 clones, around 84% found once. Source material: PBMCs. All receptors derive from a man between 65 and 85 years old in good health and CMV-seropositive.

The rearrangement links TRBV11-3 to TRBJ2-7; D might be TRBD1 (6 bases). The germline V gene has CDR1 SGHNT and CDR2 YENEEA. The CDR3 has 13 amino acids. The V gene lost 1 base and the J gene lost 6 bases, with 10 bases spanning the gap. DNA for the CDR3: TGTGCCAGCAGCTTAGTTGCAGGGGCCGAGCAGTACTTC. It yields the protein CASSLVAGAEQYF. Using reference TRBV11-3 and TRBJ2-7 for the parts outside the CDR3, the full variable domain is EAGVVQSPRYKIIEKKQPVAFWCNPISGHNTLYWYLQNLGQGPELLIRYENEEAVDDSQLPKDRFSAERLKGVDSTLKIQPAELGDSAVYLCASSLVAGAEQYFGPGTRLTVT.

The chain has TRBV7-9 and TRBJ2-7; maybe TRBD1 (6 bases). The CDR3 has 15 residues. Germline lookup yields CDR1 SEHNR and CDR2 FQNEAQ (reference sequence). Deletions cut 4 bases from V and 0 bases from J, with 13 bases between. CDR3 coding DNA: TGTGCCAGCAGCTCTCAGGACAGTTACTCCTACGAGCAGTACTTC. Translating gives CASSSQDSYSYEQYF.

The chain joins TRBV27 to TRBJ1-2; the D is unclear. CDR1 MNHEY and CDR2 SMNVEV come from the germline V gene (reference sequence). This CDR3 has 14 amino acids. Between the trimmed V and J ends, which lost 3 bases and 8 bases, there was a span of 16 bases. CDR3 loop: CASSFPRPKRGYTF. The CDR3 DNA is TGTGCCAGCAGTTTTCCTCGTCCTAAGCGGGGCTACACCTTC.

The chain uses TRBV2 and TRBJ2-1; a possible D gene is TRBD2 (6 bases). V lost 1 base and J 2 bases, leaving 12 bases between the germline ends. The germline V gene has CDR1 SNHLY and CDR2 FYNNEI. This CDR3 contains 16 residues. CDR3 amino acids: CASSEGPSVPYNEQFF. Here the CDR3 DNA reads TGTGCCAGCAGTGAAGGTCCTAGCGTGCCCTACAATGAGCAGTTCTTC.

V gene TRBV6-5 combines with J gene TRBJ2-7, with D possibly TRBD2 on 5 matching bases. Between the trimmed V and J ends, which lost 6 bases and 4 bases, there was a span of 19 bases. Germline CDR1 and CDR2: MNHEY and SVGAGI. The CDR3 has 15 amino acids. The CDR3 here is CASSPPPGNQYEQYF. Written as DNA, the CDR3 is TGTGCCAGCAGCCCGCCCCCGGGGAACCAGTACGAGCAGTACTTC.

The chain uses TRBV5-1 and TRBJ2-5; D is ambiguous. The CDR3 consists of 16 residues. V lost 1 base, J lost 2 bases, and 15 bases lay in between. Per the germline V gene, CDR1 is SGHRS and CDR2 is YFSETQ. CDR3 coding DNA: TGCGCCAGCAGCTTGCCCGAGCAGGAACCACAAGAGACCCAGTACTTC. This encodes CASSLPEQEPQETQYF.

The chain has TRBV7-8 and TRBJ1-2; TRBD1 matches 7 bases. The CDR3 covers 15 residues. Per germline, CDR1 SGHVS and CDR2 FQNEAQ. V was clipped by 1 base and J by 2 bases; unmatched bases: 4. The CDR3, as DNA: TGTGCCAGCAGCTTAGAGGGCAGGGGGAACTATGGCTACACCTTC. It is translated as CASSLEGRGNYGYTF.

The chain links TRBV4-3 to TRBJ1-1; 7 nucleotides match TRBD1. V lost 4 bases and J lost 1; bases outside the gene matches: 6. The CDR3 is made up of 15 amino acids. Germline CDR1 is LGHNA and CDR2 is YSLEER. The CDR3 sequence is CASSPGDRENTEAFF. The CDR3 DNA is TGCGCCAGCAGCCCCGGAGACAGGGAGAACACTGAAGCTTTCTTT.

V gene TRBV9 combines with J gene TRBJ2-7; D is perhaps TRBD1 (5 bases). V lost 0 bases and J lost 0, with 7 bases in between. In germline, CDR1 is SGDLS, CDR2 YYNGEE. This CDR3 is 14 amino acids long. Here the CDR3 reads CASSVGTLSYEQYF. For the CDR3, the DNA is TGTGCCAGCAGCGTAGGGACACTCTCCTACGAGCAGTACTTC. The whole variable domain, filled in from reference TRBV9 and TRBJ2-7, reads DSGVTQTPKHLITATGQRVTLRCSPRSGDLSVYWYQQSLDQGLQFLIQYYNGEERAKGNILERFSAQQFPDLHSELNLSSLELGDSALYFCASSVGTLSYEQYFGPGTRLTVT.

The chain couples TRBV10-1 to TRBJ1-1; TRBD1 matches at 7 bases. The CDR3 sequence is 14 residues long. From germline, CDR1 is WNHNN and CDR2 SYGVQD (reference sequence). The V and J ends lost 4 bases and 5 bases, in that order; junction bases with no gene match: 7. CDR3 sequence: CASSVDRLGTEAFF. The DNA for the CDR3 is TGCGCCAGCAGTGTGGACAGGTTGGGTACTGAAGCTTTCTTT.

The V call is TRBV4-2, the J call TRBJ2-2; D not certain. CDR3 length: 15 residues. The V and J ends lost 1 base and 4 bases respectively, with 10 bases between them. Germline V gene lookup returns CDR1 LGHNA and CDR2 YNFKEQ. CDR3: CASSQASQFTGELFF. As DNA, the CDR3 is TGTGCCAGCAGCCAAGCGAGTCAATTCACCGGGGAGCTGTTTTTT.

The genes are TRBV7-2 and TRBJ2-7, with TRBD1 matching over 9 bases. Unmatched junction bases numbered 11, after V lost 5 bases and J lost 6 bases. This CDR3 has 15 amino acids. The germline V gene encodes CDR1 SGHTA and CDR2 FQGNSA. The CDR3 sequence is CASSPQQGALREQYF. CDR3 coding DNA: TGTGCCAGCAGCCCCCAACAGGGGGCTTTACGCGAGCAGTACTTC.

The J gene is TRBJ2-5, the V gene TRBV11-3; 8 bases map to TRBD2. The V gene's germline CDR1 is SGHNT and CDR2 YENEEA. This CDR3 spans 15 amino acids. V lost 4 bases and J lost 3; bases outside the gene matches: 7. The CDR3 reads CASSSSYGREETQYF. DNA for the CDR3: TGTGCCAGCAGCTCATCGTACGGGAGGGAAGAGACCCAGTACTTC.

The CDR3, as DNA: TGTGCCAGCAGTGAATGGAGAATACTCGCGCCCCAGCATTTT. This codes for CASSEWRILAPQHF. The rearrangement links TRBV6-1 to TRBJ1-5; the D is unclear. Trimming took off 2 bases at V and 9 bases at J, with 14 bases between the two ends. Germline CDR1 and CDR2: MNHNS and SASEGT. The CDR3 length is 14 residues.

This clone was found a few times. J is TRBJ2-5 and V is TRBV18, with D tentatively TRBD1 (5 bases). The ends were cut back, 4 bases at V and 2 bases at J, with 8 bases in the middle. Looked up from germline, CDR1 is KGHSH and CDR2 is LQKENI. CDR3 length: 13 amino acids. In nucleotides, the CDR3 is TGTGCCAGCTCACAGGGGTCGCAAGAGACCCAGTACTTC. This codes for CASSQGSQETQYF.

This clone was counted once. The V gene is TRBV9, the J gene TRBJ1-4; D might be TRBD1 (5 bases). The CDR3 spans 15 residues. CDR1 and CDR2 from the germline V gene are SGDLS and YYNGEE. V was pared by 4 bases and J by 10 bases, with 20 bases between. DNA for the CDR3: TGTGCCAGCAGCCCTCTCACAGGAAGCTCCACAAAACTGTTTTTT. It is translated as CASSPLTGSSTKLFF.

The J gene is TRBJ2-6, the V gene TRBV7-9, with D perhaps matching TRBD2 (6 bases). The germline V gene has CDR1 SEHNR and CDR2 FQNEAQ (reference sequence). The CDR3 length is 15 residues. Trimming stripped 7 bases from V and 2 bases from J, with 12 bases between. CDR3 amino acids: CASTQREAGANVLTF. The CDR3 DNA follows: TGTGCCAGCACCCAAAGGGAGGCTGGGGCCAACGTCCTGACTTTC.

J is TRBJ2-6 and V is TRBV2; maybe TRBD1 (5 bases). The germline V and J ends were trimmed by 11 bases and 1 base, with 21 bases remaining between them. CDR1 and CDR2 from the germline V gene are SNHLY and FYNNEI. The CDR3 spans 17 residues. CDR3 DNA: TGTGCCGGCCGGGTGGGGCCCCTCCTATCTGGGGCCAACGTCCTGACTTTC. Translating gives CAGRVGPLLSGANVLTF.

The rearrangement joins TRBV7-2 to TRBJ2-7; D is ambiguous. The CDR3 contains 14 residues. Germline V gives CDR1 SGHTA, CDR2 FQGNSA. The germline V and J ends were trimmed by 1 base and 2 bases, with 9 bases remaining between them. The CDR3 protein is CASSLGRLTYEQYF. The DNA for the CDR3 is TGTGCCAGCAGCTTAGGTCGGTTAACCTACGAGCAGTACTTC.

This clone has just a few counts. The V gene is TRBV9, the J gene TRBJ2-3; TRBD1 agrees at 10 bases. The V segment lost 1 base and the J segment 5 bases; nucleotides outside the gene matches: 7. The CDR3 loop spans 16 amino acids. From germline, CDR1 is SGDLS and CDR2 YYNGEE. In nucleotides, the CDR3 is TGTGCCAGCAGCGTAATGGGACAGGGGTTTGTAGATACGCAGTATTTT. This codes for CASSVMGQGFVDTQYF. Variable domain in full (rest from reference TRBV9 and TRBJ2-3): DSGVTQTPKHLITATGQRVTLRCSPRSGDLSVYWYQQSLDQGLQFLIQYYNGEERAKGNILERFSAQQFPDLHSELNLSSLELGDSALYFCASSVMGQGFVDTQYFGPGTRLTVL.

The V gene is TRBV4-2, the J gene TRBJ2-5; no clear D. This CDR3 region has 15 residues. Germline assignment: CDR1 LGHNA and CDR2 YNFKEQ. V lost 0 bases to trimming and J lost 5 bases, with 13 bases between them. This chain's CDR3 is CASSQDEAAPETQYF. Here the CDR3 DNA reads TGTGCCAGCAGCCAAGATGAGGCAGCACCGGAGACCCAGTACTTC.

Only one count was recorded for this clone. DNA of the CDR3: TGTGCCAGCAGTTTATCCCCGAGGAGCTCCTACGAGCAGTACTTC. Protein sequence: CASSLSPRSSYEQYF. The rearrangement joins TRBV27 to TRBJ2-7; no clear D. This CDR3 is 15 amino acids long. The germline CDR1 and CDR2 sequences are MNHEY and SMNVEV (reference sequence). The V gene lost 0 bases and the J gene lost 0 bases, with 9 bases spanning the gap.

The chain uses TRBV18 and TRBJ2-6, with D tentatively TRBD1 (6 bases). The CDR3 runs 17 residues. Per germline, CDR1 KGHSH and CDR2 LQKENI. V shed 3 bases and J shed 4 bases, with 16 bases lying between them. CDR3 bases: TGTGCCAGCTCACCCGCATTCGTGGGGGCGGGGGCCAACGTCCTGACTTTC. This encodes CASSPAFVGAGANVLTF. Based on the CDR3 plus reference TRBV18 and TRBJ2-6, the full variable domain is NAGVMQNPRHLVRRRGQEARLRCSPMKGHSHVYWYRQLPEEGLKFMVYLQKENIIDESGMPKERFSAEFPKEGPSILRIQQVVRGDSAAYFCASSPAFVGAGANVLTFGAGSRLTVL.

CDR3 nucleotide sequence: TGTGCCAGCACCTTGGGACTAGCGGACAATGAGCAGTTCTTC. It is translated as CASTLGLADNEQFF. J is TRBJ2-1 and V is TRBV2; 11 nucleotides align to TRBD2. Trimming cost V 7 bases and J 5 bases; bases outside gene matches: 4. From germline, CDR1 is SNHLY and CDR2 FYNNEI. The CDR3 length is 14 residues. Filled out from reference TRBV2 and TRBJ2-1, the complete variable domain reads EPEVTQTPSHQVTQMGQEVILRCVPISNHLYFYWYRQILGQKVEFLVSFYNNEISEKSEIFDDQFSVERPDGSNFTLKIRSTKLEDSAMYFCASTLGLADNEQFFGPGTRLTVL.

The rearrangement links TRBV5-1 to TRBJ1-1; D gene unclear. The CDR3 sequence is 13 residues long. Germline loops: CDR1 SGHRS, CDR2 YFSETQ. V lost 1 base and J lost 3, with 7 bases in between. The CDR3 nucleotides are TGCGCCAGCAGCTTGACGGGGTACACTGAAGCTTTCTTT. This sequence encodes CASSLTGYTEAFF.

V and J are TRBV4-3 and TRBJ2-3; TRBD2 agrees at 9 bases. The CDR3 runs to 17 residues. After removal of 0 bases from V and 5 bases from J, the junction contained 9 bases not matched to a gene. Germline V gene lookup returns CDR1 LGHNA and CDR2 YSLEER. CDR3 nucleotide sequence: TGCGCCAGCAGCCAAGATCCTCGCGGGGGGGCCCAAGATACGCAGTATTTT. Translating it yields CASSQDPRGGAQDTQYF.

V is TRBV7-9 and J is TRBJ1-1; tentative D call: TRBD1 (6 bases). The germline gives CDR1 SEHNR, CDR2 FQNEAQ (reference sequence). The V end was cut by 2 bases, the J end by 1 base, with 8 bases between. This CDR3 has 14 amino acids. CDR3 in amino acids: CASSLNRENTEAFF. DNA for the CDR3: TGTGCCAGCAGCTTAAACAGGGAGAACACTGAAGCTTTCTTT.